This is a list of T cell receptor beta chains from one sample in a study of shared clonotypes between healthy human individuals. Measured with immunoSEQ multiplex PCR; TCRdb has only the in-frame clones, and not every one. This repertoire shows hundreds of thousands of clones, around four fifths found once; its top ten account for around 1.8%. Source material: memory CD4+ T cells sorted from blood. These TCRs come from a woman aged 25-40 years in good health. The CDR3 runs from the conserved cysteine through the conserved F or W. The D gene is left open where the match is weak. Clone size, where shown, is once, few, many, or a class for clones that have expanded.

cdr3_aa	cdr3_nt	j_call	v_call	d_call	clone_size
CASSLAGDTEAFF	TGCGCCAGCAGCTTGGCTGGGGACACTGAAGCTTTCTTT	TRBJ1-1	TRBV5-1	NA	few
CSVGTSGSVTDTQYF	TGCAGCGTAGGGACTAGCGGGAGTGTCACAGATACGCAGTATTTT	TRBJ2-3	TRBV29-1	TRBD2	NA
CASSSLAGYTGELFF	TGTGCCAGCAGCTCACTAGCGGGGTACACCGGGGAGCTGTTTTTT	TRBJ2-2	TRBV7-2	TRBD2	NA
CASSIATGTGGYNEQFF	TGTGCCAGTAGTATAGCCACCGGGACAGGCGGATACAATGAGCAGTTCTTC	TRBJ2-1	TRBV19	TRBD1	few
CASSYSMGQGGTEAFF	TGTGCCAGCAGTTACTCGATGGGACAGGGTGGGACTGAAGCTTTCTTT	TRBJ1-1	TRBV6-5	TRBD1	NA
CASSLAGTGWNYGYTF	TGTGCCAGCAGCTTGGCTGGGACAGGTTGGAACTATGGCTACACCTTC	TRBJ1-2	TRBV5-6	TRBD1	NA
CASSLSGTSTGELFF	TGTGCCAGCAGCTTAAGCGGGACCTCCACCGGGGAGCTGTTTTTT	TRBJ2-2	TRBV7-2	TRBD2	NA
CASSPLTSGRRAYEQYF	TGTGCCAGCAGCCCATTGACTAGCGGGAGGCGAGCCTACGAGCAGTACTTC	TRBJ2-7	TRBV11-1	TRBD2	NA
CASRGSGSAQETQYF	TGTGCCAGTAGGGGTAGCGGGAGTGCTCAAGAGACCCAGTACTTC	TRBJ2-5	TRBV19	TRBD2	NA
CSVEGGSQGTDTQYF	TGCAGCGTTGAGGGCGGGAGTCAGGGCACAGATACGCAGTATTTT	TRBJ2-3	TRBV29-1	TRBD2	NA
CASSIDFGTVYSNQPQHF	TGTGCCAGTAGTATTGATTTCGGGACAGTGTATAGCAATCAGCCCCAGCATTTT	TRBJ1-5	TRBV19	TRBD1	NA
CASSYHNSPLHF	TGTGCCAGCAGTTACCATAATTCACCCCTCCACTTT	TRBJ1-6	TRBV6-5	NA	few
CASSMSLEINQPQHF	TGTGCCAGTAGTATGTCCCTTGAGATCAATCAGCCCCAGCATTTT	TRBJ1-5	TRBV19	NA	NA
CASSLAGEVDEQFF	TGCGCCAGCAGCTTAGCGGGAGAGGTGGATGAGCAGTTCTTC	TRBJ2-1	TRBV5-1	TRBD2	once
CASSQGTGLPPDEQFF	TGCGCCAGCAGCCAAGGAACCGGGCTCCCGCCGGATGAGCAGTTCTTC	TRBJ2-1	TRBV4-1	NA	NA
CASSGDRGVMDYNEQFF	TGTGCCAGTAGTGGCGACAGGGGTGTAATGGACTACAATGAGCAGTTCTTC	TRBJ2-1	TRBV19	TRBD1	NA
CASSGTLYEQYF	TGTGCCAGCAGTGGGACCCTCTACGAGCAGTACTTC	TRBJ2-7	TRBV28	NA	NA
CASSPRGTSGSTGELFF	TGTGCCAGCAGCCCCCGAGGGACTAGCGGGAGCACCGGGGAGCTGTTTTTT	TRBJ2-2	TRBV7-6	TRBD2	few
CASRRLAGGAGELFF	TGTGCCAGCAGGCGACTAGCGGGAGGAGCCGGGGAGCTGTTTTTT	TRBJ2-2	TRBV7-2	TRBD2	once
CSVPPGQNDTPTETNYGYTF	TGCAGCGTGCCCCCGGGACAGAACGACACCCCTACTGAAACTAACTATGGCTACACCTTC	TRBJ1-2	TRBV29-1	TRBD1	NA
CASSEVGDYSTQYF	TGTGCCAGCAGTGAAGTAGGGGACTACTCGACCCAGTACTTC	TRBJ2-5	TRBV2	TRBD2	NA
CASSMGSQGRGGEETQYF	TGTGCCAGCAGCATGGGGTCCCAGGGGCGAGGGGGCGAAGAGACCCAGTACTTC	TRBJ2-5	TRBV5-4	TRBD1	NA
CASSRGDWNQPQHF	TGTGCCAGTAGTCGGGGGGATTGGAATCAGCCCCAGCATTTT	TRBJ1-5	TRBV19	NA	NA
CASRARMGNEKLFF	TGCGCCAGCAGAGCTAGGATGGGTAATGAAAAACTGTTTTTT	TRBJ1-4	TRBV5-1	NA	NA
CASSTHYGYTF	TGTGCCAGTAGTACCCACTATGGCTACACCTTC	TRBJ1-2	TRBV19	NA	NA
CASSLVLASTEQYF	TGTGCCAGCAGCTTAGTGTTGGCTAGCACCGAGCAGTACTTC	TRBJ2-7	TRBV7-3	NA	NA
CASSLDWGQPQHF	TGTGCCAGCAGCTTGGATTGGGGTCAGCCCCAGCATTTT	TRBJ1-5	TRBV5-5	NA	NA
CASSLGGRAEEQYF	TGTGCCAGCAGTTTAGGCGGGAGGGCCGAGGAGCAGTACTTC	TRBJ2-7	TRBV28	TRBD2	NA
CASSATVGWDETQYF	TGCGCCAGCAGCGCCACGGTGGGGTGGGACGAGACCCAGTACTTC	TRBJ2-5	TRBV5-1	NA	once
CASSLGLSGEQYF	TGCGCCAGCAGCTTGGGACTATCGGGCGAGCAGTACTTC	TRBJ2-7	TRBV5-1	NA	NA
CASSYLTGNTEAFF	TGTGCCAGCAGTTACCTGACAGGAAACACTGAAGCTTTCTTT	TRBJ1-1	TRBV6-5	NA	NA
CASSLVAGKHNEQFF	TGCGCCAGCAGCTTGGTAGCGGGAAAGCACAATGAGCAGTTCTTC	TRBJ2-1	TRBV5-1	TRBD2	NA
CASSFLPGPTYEQYF	TGTGCCAGCAGTTTCCTCCCCGGCCCCACCTACGAGCAGTACTTC	TRBJ2-7	TRBV27	NA	NA
CASSLRHPDSYEQYF	TGTGCCAGCAGTTTGAGGCACCCAGACTCCTACGAGCAGTACTTC	TRBJ2-7	TRBV27	NA	NA
CASTPSGGFSNQPQHF	TGTGCCAGTACCCCATCCGGAGGCTTTAGCAATCAGCCCCAGCATTTT	TRBJ1-5	TRBV19	NA	few
CATSPGLAGHSPQYF	TGTGCCACCTCACCGGGACTAGCGGGACATTCGCCCCAGTACTTC	TRBJ2-5	TRBV27	TRBD2	NA
CASSKGLASYEQYF	TGTGCCAGCAGCAAGGGACTAGCGTCGTACGAGCAGTACTTC	TRBJ2-7	TRBV7-9	TRBD2	NA
CASRTAGNQPQHF	TGTGCCAGCAGGACGGCGGGGAATCAGCCCCAGCATTTT	TRBJ1-5	TRBV27	NA	NA
CASSRLAGIYNEQFF	TGTGCCAGCAGCAGACTAGCGGGAATCTACAATGAGCAGTTCTTC	TRBJ2-1	TRBV6-6	TRBD2	once
CASSLLSGQPQHF	TGTGCCAGCAGTTTGCTTAGTGGTCAGCCCCAGCATTTT	TRBJ1-5	TRBV27	NA	many
CASSPNPTTSDRTDTQYF	TGTGCCAGCAGTCCGAACCCAACTACTAGCGATCGCACAGATACGCAGTATTTT	TRBJ2-3	TRBV27	TRBD2	NA
CASSFRTGSNYGYTF	TGTGCCAGCAGTTTCCGGACAGGGTCTAACTATGGCTACACCTTC	TRBJ1-2	TRBV6-5	TRBD1	few
CASRGQGNTGELFF	TGCGCCAGTCGAGGACAGGGGAACACCGGGGAGCTGTTTTTT	TRBJ2-2	TRBV5-1	TRBD1	NA